This entry lists 32 T cell receptor beta chains sequenced from one sample in a study of blood T cell repertoires in COVID-19. Clones were read by immunoSEQ multiplex PCR, and TCRdb kept only the in-frame ones, dropping some. This table has 250,000 to 350,000 clones, about four fifths appearing once. The specimen was peripheral blood. These receptors were taken from a human donor with COVID-19, enrolled during active disease. The donor label of this sample is uncertain.

The CDR3 region is CASSPRAGETQYF. For the CDR3, the DNA is TGCGCCAGCAGCCCGAGGGCGGGGGAGACCCAGTACTTC. The rearrangement links TRBV5-1 to TRBJ2-5; TRBD2 is a possible D gene (6 bases). This CDR3 contains 13 residues. The germline V and J ends were trimmed by 4 bases and 5 bases, with 12 bases remaining between them. Germline V gene sequence: CDR1 SGHRS, CDR2 YFSETQ. Drawing the rest from reference TRBV5-1 and TRBJ2-5, the complete variable domain is KAGVTQTPRYLIKTRGQQVTLSCSPISGHRSVSWYQQTPGQGLQFLFEYFSETQRNKGNFPGRFSGRQFSNSRSEMNVSTLELGDSALYLCASSPRAGETQYFGPGTRLLVL.

This clone was recorded once. The chain joins TRBV2 to TRBJ2-3, with D tentatively TRBD2 (6 bases). From germline, CDR1 is SNHLY and CDR2 FYNNEI. With 5 bases removed from V and 2 bases from J, the gap between germline ends came to 11 bases. The CDR3 has 14 residues. The DNA of the CDR3 is TGTGCCAGCAGTTCCCGGACTAACACAGATACGCAGTATTTT. Its protein is CASSSRTNTDTQYF.

This clone was observed once. The chain is built from TRBV27 and TRBJ1-1; D uncertain. The CDR3 is 15 residues long. The germline gives CDR1 MNHEY, CDR2 SMNVEV (reference sequence). V was pared by 7 bases and J by 0 bases, with 15 bases between. DNA for the CDR3: TGTGCCAGCATTCCCGGGCGAGGGTTGAACACTGAAGCTTTCTTT. Protein product: CASIPGRGLNTEAFF.

The chain uses TRBV15 and TRBJ1-2; D remains unclear. Germline-derived CDR1 and CDR2 are LNHNV and YYDKDF (reference sequence). V lost 1 base and J 2 bases, leaving 8 bases between the germline ends. The CDR3 is 14 amino acids. In DNA form, the CDR3 reads TGTGCCACCAGCAGAGCCGGGTACAACTATGGCTACACCTTC. It translates to CATSRAGYNYGYTF.

A few counts support this clone. The chain links TRBV28 to TRBJ1-2, with a tentative D call TRBD1 (6 bases). V dropped 2 bases and J dropped 0 bases, with 16 bases sitting between them. Per germline, CDR1 MDHEN and CDR2 SYDVKM. CDR3 size: 17 residues. In nucleotides, the CDR3 is TGTGCCAGCAGTTTAATGGCGACAGGCAGCTCTAACTATGGCTACACCTTC. Amino acids: CASSLMATGSSNYGYTF.

V and J are TRBV30 and TRBJ2-7; 8 nucleotides match TRBD2. The V gene end was trimmed by 4 bases and the J gene end by 4 bases; junction bases not matched to a gene: 6. The CDR3 length is 13 residues. Germline V CDR1 and CDR2: GTSNPN, SVGIG (reference sequence). The CDR3 reads CAWTGLAGYEQYF. For the CDR3, the DNA is TGTGCCTGGACCGGACTAGCCGGTTACGAGCAGTACTTC.

The chain carries TRBV5-4 and TRBJ1-2, with 7 nucleotides matching TRBD1. CDR3 length equals 14 residues. V shed 2 bases and J 3 bases; nucleotides not matched to a gene: 4. Germline V gene lookup returns CDR1 SGHNT and CDR2 YYREEE (reference sequence). This CDR3 is CASSLQGSHYGYTF. CDR3 in DNA: TGTGCCAGCAGCTTACAGGGGTCCCACTATGGCTACACCTTC.

The chain recombines TRBV3-1 (or the pseudogene TRBV3-2) with TRBJ2-7; TRBD2 might be the D (5 bases). This CDR3 contains 14 residues. Trimming removed 3 bases at V and 2 bases at J, with 11 bases between. Germline V gene data show CDR1 as LGHDT and CDR2 as YNNKEL (reference sequence). CDR3 sequence (DNA): TGTGCCAGCAGCCAGAGAGGGATGGCCTACGAGCAGTACTTC. It yields the protein CASSQRGMAYEQYF.

This chain links TRBV16 with TRBJ2-5; TRBD2 matches at 8 bases. Losses at the gene ends were 0 bases for V and 5 bases for J; bases not matched to a gene: 5. Germline values: CDR1 KGHSY, CDR2 FQNENV. The CDR3 sequence is 15 residues long. DNA of the CDR3: TGTGCCAGCAGCCAATCTAAGCGGGAGATGGAGACCCAGTACTTC. Its translation: CASSQSKREMETQYF.

The rearrangement joins TRBV6-5 to TRBJ1-2; 9 positions match TRBD1. V was clipped by 8 bases and J by 4 bases; unmatched bases: 5. The CDR3 sequence is 13 residues long. Germline loops: CDR1 MNHEY, CDR2 SVGAGI. CDR3 residues: CASGPGQGYGYTF. For the CDR3, the DNA is TGTGCCAGCGGACCGGGACAGGGCTATGGCTACACCTTC.

The rearrangement joins TRBV5-1 to TRBJ2-7; 8 nucleotides agree with TRBD2. The V gene end was trimmed by 5 bases and the J gene end by 1 base; junction bases not matched to a gene: 5. This CDR3 spans 14 amino acids. Germline assignment: CDR1 SGHRS and CDR2 YFSETQ. The CDR3 DNA is TGCGCCAGCAGTAATCCGGGAGGGTCCTACGAGCAGTACTTC. Its translation: CASSNPGGSYEQYF.

The V call is TRBV27, the J call TRBJ2-2; D gene uncertain. V was clipped by 5 bases and J by 4 bases, with 8 bases between them. CDR3 length: 13 residues. The germline gives CDR1 MNHEY, CDR2 SMNVEV (reference sequence). CDR3 amino acids: CASSPRVTGELFF. Written as DNA, the CDR3 is TGTGCCAGCAGTCCCCGAGTCACCGGGGAGCTGTTTTTT.

The V and J genes are TRBV7-2 and TRBJ2-1, with TRBD1 identical over 8 bases. The CDR3 covers 16 residues. Per the germline V gene, CDR1 is SGHTA and CDR2 is FQGNSA. The V gene end was trimmed by 1 base and the J gene end by 0 bases; junction bases not matched to a gene: 2. The CDR3 here is CASSLVGQGSYNEQFF. As DNA, the CDR3 is TGTGCCAGCAGCTTAGTAGGACAGGGCTCCTACAATGAGCAGTTCTTC.

The V and J genes are TRBV5-3 and TRBJ2-7; D might be TRBD2 (5 bases). TRBV5-3 is designated an ORF whose function remains uncertain. The CDR3 covers 13 residues. V was clipped by 6 bases and J by 0 bases, with 10 bases between them. The CDR3, as DNA: TGTGCCAGAAACGGGGAAATCTCCTACGAGCAGTACTTC. Translation gives CARNGEISYEQYF.

CDR3: CASSLWTGGEYGYTF. The CDR3 DNA follows: TGTGCCAGCAGTCTTTGGACAGGTGGTGAGTATGGCTACACCTTC. The J gene is TRBJ1-2, the V gene TRBV27, with 7 bases that match TRBD1. CDR3 length: 15 residues. The trim removed 5 bases at V and 5 bases at J, leaving 11 bases unmatched. The germline V gene encodes CDR1 MNHEY and CDR2 SMNVEV (reference sequence).

This chain uses TRBV28 with TRBJ1-3; D gene uncertain. The CDR3 is 15 amino acids. Trimming removed 4 bases from V and 0 bases from J, with 10 bases in between. Germline V gives CDR1 MDHEN, CDR2 SYDVKM. Here the CDR3 DNA reads TGTGCCAGCAGTTCAGTTCCGCCCTCTGGAAACACCATATATTTT. Its protein is CASSSVPPSGNTIYF. Variable domain in full (rest from reference TRBV28 and TRBJ1-3): DVKVTQSSRYLVKRTGEKVFLECVQDMDHENMFWYRQDPGLGLRLIYFSYDVKMKEKGDIPEGYSVSREKKERFSLILESASTNQTSMYLCASSSVPPSGNTIYFGEGSWLTVV.

The chain recombines TRBV19 with TRBJ2-3; TRBD1 aligns across 9 bases. J was trimmed by 3 bases and V by 7 bases; bases with no gene match: 14. The CDR3 is 17 residues long. Germline CDR1 reads LNHDA; CDR2 reads SQIVND (reference sequence). CDR3: CASTLGRGTGWTDTQYF. The CDR3 region has the DNA TGTGCCAGTACCCTAGGTCGTGGGACAGGGTGGACAGATACGCAGTATTTT.

The rearrangement joins TRBV27 to TRBJ2-7; weak D call: TRBD1 (6 bases). The CDR3 is 13 residues long. Germline lookup yields CDR1 MNHEY and CDR2 SMNVEV (reference sequence). V was trimmed by 10 bases and J by 0 bases, leaving 13 bases between them. CDR3 region: CATKGRGSYEQYF. CDR3 sequence (DNA): TGTGCCACAAAGGGCAGGGGCTCCTACGAGCAGTACTTC.

This chain uses TRBV24-1 with TRBJ2-1, with 7 bases fitting TRBD1. This CDR3 spans 16 amino acids. After removal of 6 bases from V and 5 bases from J, the junction contained 12 bases not matched to a gene. The V gene's germline CDR1 is KGHDR and CDR2 SFDVKD. Here the CDR3 reads CATSNTRGRGDNEQFF. The CDR3 coding sequence is TGTGCCACCAGTAACACAAGGGGGCGAGGCGACAATGAGCAGTTCTTC.

The genes are TRBV5-1 and TRBJ2-5, with D perhaps matching TRBD1 (7 bases). This CDR3 is 13 amino acids long. Trimming removed 2 bases at V and 5 bases at J, with 10 bases between. Germline V CDR1 and CDR2: SGHRS, YFSETQ. CDR3 nucleotides: TGCGCCAGCAGCTTACAGGGGAGGGAGACCCAGTACTTC. This codes for CASSLQGRETQYF.

The chain joins TRBV19 to TRBJ2-2; a weak D match, TRBD1 (5 bases). Per germline, CDR1 LNHDA and CDR2 SQIVND (reference sequence). This CDR3 comprises 16 residues. V shed 8 bases and J shed 2 bases, with 18 bases lying between them. The CDR3 spells CASGQILTPNTGELFF. The DNA for the CDR3 is TGTGCCAGTGGACAAATTCTTACCCCCAACACCGGGGAGCTGTTTTTT. The whole variable domain, filled in from reference TRBV19 and TRBJ2-2, reads DGGITQSPKYLFRKEGQNVTLSCEQNLNHDAMYWYRQDPGQGLRLIYYSQIVNDFQKGDIAEGYSVSREKKESFPLTVTSAQKNPTAFYLCASGQILTPNTGELFFGEGSRLTVL.

This chain links TRBV28 with TRBJ1-1; perhaps TRBD1 as D (5 bases). This CDR3 spans 14 amino acids. V was trimmed by 8 bases and J by 1 base, leaving 14 bases between them. From germline, CDR1 is MDHEN and CDR2 SYDVKM. CDR3 in amino acids: CASGGEVRNTEAFF. For the CDR3, the DNA is TGTGCCAGCGGGGGGGAGGTGAGGAACACTGAAGCTTTCTTT.

The CDR3 region has the DNA TGTGCCAGCAGCCCCCTCCAGACTAGCTCCGAGCAGTTCTTC. It translates to CASSPLQTSSEQFF. The chain couples TRBV7-9 to TRBJ2-1, with 7 bases identical to TRBD2. V trimming: 5 bases; J trimming: 10 bases; junction bases outside the gene matches: 11. CDR1 SEHNR and CDR2 FQNEAQ come from the germline V gene (reference sequence). The CDR3 totals 14 residues.

The chain joins TRBV27 to TRBJ2-7; weak D call: TRBD2 (6 bases). V was trimmed by 2 bases and J by 1 base, leaving 15 bases between them. Germline V gives CDR1 MNHEY, CDR2 SMNVEV (reference sequence). The CDR3 is 16 residues long. In DNA, the CDR3 is TGTGCCAGCAGTTTACTAGGGCCGGGAGATTCCTACGAGCAGTACTTC. Its translation is CASSLLGPGDSYEQYF.

V and J are TRBV19 and TRBJ2-2; TRBD1 matches at 8 bases. Trimming removed 11 bases from V and 1 base from J; junction bases left unmatched: 12. Germline assignment: CDR1 LNHDA and CDR2 SQIVND (reference sequence). This CDR3 region has 16 residues. This chain's CDR3 is CAHDKGTGENTGELFF. The CDR3 DNA reads TGTGCCCATGACAAAGGGACAGGAGAGAACACCGGGGAGCTGTTTTTT.

This CDR3 reads CASSLNSGQETQYF. DNA for the CDR3: TGTGCCAGCAGCTTGAATAGCGGTCAAGAGACCCAGTACTTC. V gene TRBV7-9 combines with J gene TRBJ2-5, with D perhaps TRBD2 (6 bases). Per germline, CDR1 SEHNR and CDR2 FQNEAQ (reference sequence). The CDR3 extends over 14 amino acids. The ends were cut back, 3 bases at V and 2 bases at J, with 10 bases in the middle.

This chain uses TRBV12-3 or TRBV12-4 with TRBJ1-4, with 10 bases that match TRBD1. The trim removed 5 bases at V and 8 bases at J, leaving 2 bases unmatched. The CDR3 has 13 amino acids. CDR3 nucleotides: TGTGCCAGCAGTAGGGGACAGGGGGAAAAACTGTTTTTT. Translated, it gives CASSRGQGEKLFF.

In regard to this clone: Other nucleotide sequences from this sample produce the same CDR3. The chain links TRBV7-2 to TRBJ2-7; 7 bases fit TRBD1. V shed 3 bases and J 3 bases; nucleotides not matched to a gene: 2. The CDR3 loop spans 13 amino acids. In germline, CDR1 is SGHTA, CDR2 FQGNSA. CDR3 amino acids: CASSLAGGYEQYF. The CDR3 DNA follows: TGTGCCAGCAGCTTGGCAGGGGGCTACGAGCAGTACTTC.

The chain employs TRBV5-6 and TRBJ2-5; 8 nucleotides agree with TRBD1. CDR1 is SGHDT and CDR2 is YYEEEE in the germline V gene. V gave up 0 bases and J gave up 4 bases; unmatched junction bases: 2. This CDR3 contains 14 residues. CDR3 amino acids: CASSLGDRGETQYF. For the CDR3, the DNA is TGTGCCAGCAGCTTGGGCGACAGGGGAGAGACCCAGTACTTC.

This clone showed up just a few times. The chain employs TRBV4-3 and TRBJ1-2, with 7 bases fitting TRBD1. Germline-derived CDR1 and CDR2 are LGHNA and YSLEER. This CDR3 is 15 amino acids long. Losses at the gene ends were 0 bases for V and 2 bases for J; bases not matched to a gene: 3. The CDR3 sequence is CASSQDGQANYGYTF. The CDR3, as DNA: TGCGCCAGCAGCCAAGATGGACAGGCGAACTATGGCTACACCTTC.

The V and J genes are TRBV20-1 and TRBJ2-7; TRBD2 agrees at 9 bases. The CDR3 is 16 residues long. Trimming at V came to 4 bases and at J to 0 bases, leaving 10 bases not matched to a gene. Germline V gene lookup returns CDR1 DFQATT and CDR2 SNEGSKA (reference sequence). The CDR3 nucleotides are TGCAGTGCTACTGACTTTAGCGGGAGCAGCTCCTACGAGCAGTACTTC. This encodes CSATDFSGSSSYEQYF.

The rearrangement links TRBV20-1 to TRBJ2-1; D not resolved. The germline V gene has CDR1 DFQATT and CDR2 SNEGSKA (reference sequence). Trimming took 6 bases from V and 8 from J, leaving 11 bases between them. The CDR3 length is 11 residues. CDR3 residues: CSANRQHEQFF. CDR3 sequence (DNA): TGCAGTGCGAACCGACAACATGAGCAGTTCTTC.